This entry lists 19 T cell receptor beta chains sequenced from one sample in a study of beta chain features in type 1 diabetes. These receptors' antigens are unknown. Study findings and constraints: Among all four CD4+ subsets, Type 1 diabetes patients had TCRB CDR3s that were moderately but significantly shorter.

Investigators reverse transcribed all isolated RNA, so they sequenced expressed TCRB transcripts. Method: immunoSEQ multiplex PCR; TCRdb's copy keeps in-frame clones and lacks some. Here the sample spans 300,000 to 400,000 clones, around 9% being singletons. Sequenced material: central memory CD4+ T cells from blood. All receptors derive from a man aged 25-45 years with type 1 diabetes.

The J gene is TRBJ2-5, the V gene TRBV7-2; 8 positions agree with TRBD2. The CDR3 runs to 16 residues. V trimming: 2 bases; J trimming: 2 bases; junction bases outside the gene matches: 7. The germline gives CDR1 SGHTA, CDR2 FQGNSA. CDR3 sequence: CASSLNPGGGQETQYF. The CDR3 nucleotides are TGTGCCAGCAGCTTAAACCCTGGCGGGGGGCAAGAGACCCAGTACTTC. Filled out from reference TRBV7-2 and TRBJ2-5, the complete variable domain reads GAGVSQSPSNKVTEKGKDVELRCDPISGHTALYWYRQSLGQGLEFLIYFQGNSAPDKSGLPSDRFSAERTGGSVSTLTIQRTQQEDSAVYLCASSLNPGGGQETQYFGPGTRLLVL.

The CDR3 loop is CASSLARTGRAYGYTF. CDR3 nucleotides: TGTGCCAGCAGCTTAGCGCGGACAGGGAGGGCCTATGGCTACACCTTC. This sequence joins TRBV11-2 and TRBJ1-2; 8 bases fit TRBD1. The CDR3 runs to 16 residues. Looked up from germline, CDR1 is SGHAT and CDR2 is FQNNGV. Trimming took 1 base from V and 4 from J; bases not matched to a gene: 8.

The chain has TRBV27 and TRBJ1-2, with TRBD1 as a possible D gene (5 bases). CDR1 MNHEY and CDR2 SMNVEV come from the germline V gene (reference sequence). With 6 bases removed from V and 5 bases from J, the gap between germline ends came to 13 bases. This CDR3 region has 13 residues. CDR3 residues: CASRDSTVYGYTF. CDR3 nucleotides: TGTGCCAGCAGGGACTCGACAGTTTATGGCTACACCTTC.

This clone was counted at least ten times. The rearrangement uses TRBV4-3 and TRBJ1-1; possibly TRBD1 for D (6 bases). Trimming took 0 bases from V and 6 from J, leaving 17 bases between them. Germline CDR1 is LGHNA and CDR2 is YSLEER. This CDR3 has 16 amino acids. The DNA for the CDR3 is TGCGCCAGCAGCCAAGAGGTACAGGGTTCGGCGTCTGAAGCTTTCTTT. Its translation is CASSQEVQGSASEAFF.

The chain carries TRBV9 and TRBJ2-3; D is perhaps TRBD2 (7 bases). Deletions cut 6 bases from V and 3 bases from J, with 23 bases between. The germline V gene encodes CDR1 SGDLS and CDR2 YYNGEE. The CDR3 is made up of 17 amino acids. CDR3 coding DNA: TGTGCCAGCACTTCCGCAATTGGGGGGGCCCGTACAGATACGCAGTATTTT. Translated: CASTSAIGGARTDTQYF.

This chain uses TRBV25-1 with TRBJ1-1; D gene unclear. Germline V gene sequence: CDR1 MGHDK, CDR2 SYGVNS. V was cut by 8 bases and J by 4 bases, with 8 bases left in between. The CDR3 extends over 11 amino acids. CDR3 coding DNA: TGTGCCAGCGGACGGGGCACTGAAGCTTTCTTT. This translates into CASGRGTEAFF.

The sample holds a few counts of this clone. V usage is TRBV9 and J usage is TRBJ1-2; no clear D. CDR1 is SGDLS, CDR2 YYNGEE, per germline. The CDR3 is 13 amino acids. Trimming took 4 bases from V and 8 from J, leaving 15 bases between them. CDR3 sequence reads: CASSPYEGRGYTF. The CDR3 DNA is TGTGCCAGCAGCCCCTACGAGGGCCGCGGCTACACCTTC. Variable domain in full (rest from reference TRBV9 and TRBJ1-2): DSGVTQTPKHLITATGQRVTLRCSPRSGDLSVYWYQQSLDQGLQFLIQYYNGEERAKGNILERFSAQQFPDLHSELNLSSLELGDSALYFCASSPYEGRGYTFGSGTRLTVV.

The sample holds a few counts of this clone. The V and J genes are TRBV20-1 and TRBJ1-2; D is ambiguous. The V end lost 5 bases, the J end lost 6 bases, and 10 bases lay between the germline ends. The CDR3 contains 11 residues. Germline V gene sequence: CDR1 DFQATT, CDR2 SNEGSKA (reference sequence). CDR3 residues: CSARWSDGYTF. The CDR3 DNA follows: TGCAGTGCTCGTTGGTCGGATGGCTACACCTTC.

V and J are TRBV20-1 and TRBJ2-1; D is unresolved. The CDR3 length is 11 residues. Germline CDR1 reads DFQATT; CDR2 reads SNEGSKA (reference sequence). V lost 6 bases and J 3 bases, leaving 6 bases between the germline ends. The CDR3 DNA sequence: TGCAGTGCCCCTCTCTACAATGAGCAGTTCTTC. The encoded protein is CSAPLYNEQFF.

This clone was seen only a few times. The chain employs TRBV12-5 and TRBJ2-5; D remains ambiguous. The V end lost 3 bases, the J end lost 1 base, and 9 bases lay between the germline ends. The CDR3 length is 14 residues. Germline assignment: CDR1 LGHNT and CDR2 FRNRAP. CDR3 sequence (DNA): TGTGCTAGTGGTTTTGGGCAGCTCCAAGAGACCCAGTACTTC. Protein: CASGFGQLQETQYF.

This chain uses TRBV7-2 with TRBJ2-7, with D possibly being TRBD2 (6 bases). There are 15 residues in the CDR3. With 2 bases removed from V and 5 bases from J, the gap between germline ends came to 16 bases. Germline CDR1 and CDR2: SGHTA and FQGNSA. The CDR3 sequence is CASSLLREEWDEQYF. DNA of the CDR3: TGTGCCAGCAGCTTATTGAGGGAGGAGTGGGACGAGCAGTACTTC.

The chain links TRBV29-1 to TRBJ1-3, with D perhaps matching TRBD1 (5 bases). Germline CDR1 reads SQVTM; CDR2 reads ANQGSEA. The CDR3 has 16 amino acids. Trimming stripped 5 bases from V and 0 bases from J, with 17 bases between. The CDR3 DNA follows: TGCAGCGTTTCAGGGAGGGCGGCGGTCTCTGGAAACACCATATATTTT. Translating gives CSVSGRAAVSGNTIYF.

This clone was seen a few times. J is TRBJ1-4 and V is TRBV7-2, with D unclear. The germline V gene encodes CDR1 SGHTA and CDR2 FQGNSA. Trimming left V 3 bases short and J 1 base short, with 3 bases between. The CDR3 consists of 13 residues. The CDR3, as DNA: TGTGCCAGCAGCTTTTTAACTAATGAAAAACTGTTTTTT. Protein product: CASSFLTNEKLFF. The full variable domain, with the rest looked up from reference TRBV7-2 and TRBJ1-4, is GAGVSQSPSNKVTEKGKDVELRCDPISGHTALYWYRQSLGQGLEFLIYFQGNSAPDKSGLPSDRFSAERTGGSVSTLTIQRTQQEDSAVYLCASSFLTNEKLFFGSGTQLSVL.

This clone was seen a few times. The chain uses TRBV6-5 and TRBJ2-5, with D perhaps matching TRBD1 (5 bases). V lost 6 bases and J 5 bases, leaving 10 bases between the germline ends. Germline assignment: CDR1 MNHEY and CDR2 SVGAGI. The CDR3 extends over 12 amino acids. The CDR3 DNA follows: TGTGCCAGCAGCCCAAACAGGGAGACCCAGTACTTC. Translating gives CASSPNRETQYF.

In this sample, this clone turned up once. The chain recombines TRBV5-6 with TRBJ2-5, with 7 bases that match TRBD1. The CDR3 totals 16 residues. Germline CDR1 is SGHDT and CDR2 is YYEEEE. The V gene end was trimmed by 1 base and the J gene end by 2 bases; junction bases not matched to a gene: 8. DNA of the CDR3: TGTGCCAGCAGCTTGCTTATAGGGACAGCACAAGAGACCCAGTACTTC. It encodes CASSLLIGTAQETQYF.

The chain links TRBV7-8 to TRBJ2-1, with TRBD1 identical over 7 bases. This CDR3 contains 15 residues. Germline V gene sequence: CDR1 SGHVS, CDR2 FQNEAQ. V shed 7 bases and J 8 bases; nucleotides not matched to a gene: 14. CDR3 in amino acids: CASNSGKGGFDEQFF. The CDR3 DNA follows: TGTGCCAGCAACTCTGGGAAAGGGGGCTTCGATGAGCAGTTCTTC.

This clone was seen a few times. The sample carries other DNA sequences with the same CDR3. The rearrangement joins TRBV7-6 to TRBJ2-2; D remains ambiguous. The CDR3 spans 14 residues. Trimming removed 1 base at V and 1 base at J, with 4 bases between. Germline CDR1 and CDR2: SGHVS and FNYEAQ. CDR3 DNA sequence: TGTGCCAGCAGCTTAGGGCAGAACACCGGGGAGCTGTTTTTT. Its protein product is CASSLGQNTGELFF.

This clone was observed a few times. The chain is built from TRBV5-1 and TRBJ2-5; TRBD1 matches at 7 bases. The germline gives CDR1 SGHRS, CDR2 YFSETQ. The CDR3 sequence is 14 residues long. The trim removed 2 bases at V and 5 bases at J, leaving 6 bases unmatched. The CDR3 sequence: CASSFSTGTETQYF. The CDR3 DNA is TGCGCCAGCAGCTTCTCGACAGGGACCGAGACCCAGTACTTC.

This clone was observed a handful of times. The genes are TRBV11-2 and TRBJ2-7, with TRBD1 matching over 7 bases. CDR1 is SGHAT and CDR2 is FQNNGV in the germline V gene. The CDR3 sequence is 15 residues long. Unmatched junction bases numbered 9, after V lost 5 bases and J lost 2 bases. CDR3: CASSLPAQGTYEQYF. CDR3 in DNA: TGTGCCAGCAGCCTCCCCGCACAGGGGACCTACGAGCAGTACTTC. Full variable domain (outside the CDR3, taken from reference TRBV11-2 and TRBJ2-7): EAGVAQSPRYKIIEKRQSVAFWCNPISGHATLYWYQQILGQGPKLLIQFQNNGVVDDSQLPKDRFSAERLKGVDSTLKIQPAKLEDSAVYLCASSLPAQGTYEQYFGPGTRLTVT.